One sample yielded the 28 T cell receptor beta chains listed below, sequenced in a study of CD8+CD57+ T cells in acquired aplastic anemia (dated by TCRdb to the late 2010s). Patients chosen for sequencing had shown expansion of CD8+CD57+ cells by flow cytometry. The run used an Illumina HiSeq 2000. Genomic DNA was used as template for profiling of TCR beta VDJ combinations and CDR3 sequences. The public reads were quality trimmed at Q25 with fastp and then assembled into clones with MiXCR by TCRdb, keeping productive beta chains. Each entry is one CDR3 protein sequence, shown with its most common DNA and genes. The sample table contains around 200,000 distinct CDR3 sequences; only one count was recorded for approximately 48% of them. The ten largest clones capture about 1.8% of the sample. The sample consisted of sorted CD4+, CD8+, or CD8+CD57+ T cells (not recorded which) from PBMCs. These TCRs come from a human donor with aplastic anemia.

J is TRBJ2-5 and V is TRBV15, with 8 bases aligning to TRBD1. This CDR3 has 17 residues. Trimming removed 3 bases from V and 2 bases from J; junction bases left unmatched: 11. Germline V CDR1 and CDR2: LNHNV, YYDKDF (reference sequence). In DNA form, the CDR3 reads TGTGCCACCAGCAGCCGACAGGGGCTTTCTCTACAAGAGACCCAGTACTTC. As protein: CATSSRQGLSLQETQYF.

This clonotype appeared many times. V is TRBV20-1 and J is TRBJ2-2; TRBD1 matches at 11 bases. The V gene end was trimmed by 2 bases and the J gene end by 4 bases; junction bases not matched to a gene: 6. Per the germline V gene, CDR1 is DFQATT and CDR2 is SNEGSKA (reference sequence). The CDR3 spans 16 residues. The CDR3 reads CSARPIGQGATGELFF. CDR3 sequence (DNA): TGCAGTGCTAGACCTATTGGACAGGGGGCCACCGGGGAGCTGTTTTTT.

This clonotype came up many times. V and J are TRBV12-3 or TRBV12-4 and TRBJ1-6, with 12 bases that match TRBD1. The V and J ends lost 5 bases and 9 bases, in that order; junction bases with no gene match: 5. The CDR3 has 15 residues. The CDR3 reads CASSPGTGGFSPLHF. Here the CDR3 DNA reads TGTGCCAGCAGTCCTGGGACAGGGGGCTTTTCACCCCTCCACTTT.

This clonotype has only one observation. The chain couples TRBV15 to TRBJ2-5, with D tentatively TRBD1 (5 bases). The CDR3 covers 16 residues. Trimming took 0 bases from V and 4 from J, leaving 15 bases between them. CDR1 LNHNV and CDR2 YYDKDF come from the germline V gene (reference sequence). The CDR3 region has the DNA TGTGCCACCAGCAGAGATCACAGGTTTGGCGGAGAGACCCAGTACTTC. This translates into CATSRDHRFGGETQYF.

The chain links TRBV12-3 or TRBV12-4 to TRBJ1-4, with 7 positions matching TRBD1. This CDR3 region has 15 residues. V trimming: 6 bases; J trimming: 2 bases; junction bases outside the gene matches: 6. The CDR3 loop is CASSLGQPTNEKLFF. As DNA, the CDR3 is TGTGCCAGCAGCCTGGGACAGCCGACTAATGAAAAACTGTTTTTT.

This clonotype was seen at least ten times. The V call is TRBV20-1, the J call TRBJ2-3; D perhaps matches TRBD2 (6 bases). Germline V gene lookup returns CDR1 DFQATT and CDR2 SNEGSKA (reference sequence). The CDR3 runs to 16 residues. V was pared by 3 bases and J by 2 bases, with 18 bases between. The CDR3 loop reads CSARSPGGTSTDTQYF. CDR3 DNA: TGCAGTGCTAGGTCCCCCGGCGGGACCTCCACAGATACGCAGTATTTT.

The V and J genes are TRBV24-1 and TRBJ1-5; D uncertain. Germline loops: CDR1 KGHDR, CDR2 SFDVKD. V was pared by 5 bases and J by 2 bases, with 9 bases between. CDR3 size: 14 residues. CDR3 sequence: CATSASLGNQPQHF. CDR3 coding DNA: TGTGCCACCAGTGCAAGTCTTGGCAATCAGCCCCAGCATTTT.

The chain links TRBV2 to TRBJ1-6; 8 bases map to TRBD1. Germline CDR1 reads SNHLY; CDR2 reads FYNNEI. The V gene end was trimmed by 6 bases and the J gene end by 3 bases; junction bases not matched to a gene: 4. The CDR3 is made up of 15 amino acids. The CDR3 sequence: CASRSDRGYNSPLHF. The CDR3 coding sequence is TGTGCCAGCAGGTCCGACAGGGGCTATAATTCACCCCTCCACTTT. The variable domain in full, with the rest retrieved from reference TRBV2 and TRBJ1-6, is EPEVTQTPSHQVTQMGQEVILRCVPISNHLYFYWYRQILGQKVEFLVSFYNNEISEKSEIFDDQFSVERPDGSNFTLKIRSTKLEDSAMYFCASRSDRGYNSPLHFGNGTRLTVT.

With regard to this clonotype: The junction does not match germline at one end; this may be a read error. V is TRBV10-3 and J is TRBJ1-1, with D possibly being TRBD1 (6 bases). There are 14 residues in the CDR3. Germline CDR1 and CDR2: ENHRY and SYGVKD. CDR3 nucleotides: TGTGCCATCAGCCTTACAGGGACGAACGCTGAAGCTTTCTTT. Translating it yields CAISLTGTNAEAFF.

The table lists this clonotype with many counts. The chain couples TRBV6-2 or TRBV6-3 to TRBJ2-6, with D perhaps given as TRBD1 or TRBD2 (6 bases each). The germline CDR1 and CDR2 sequences are MNHEY and SVGEGT. V dropped 11 bases and J dropped 2 bases, with 10 bases sitting between them. The CDR3 runs 13 residues. The CDR3 loop is CAAGGPGANVLTF. The CDR3 DNA reads as TGTGCCGCTGGGGGGCCTGGGGCCAACGTCCTGACTTTC.

This rearrangement joins TRBV20-1 to TRBJ1-1; 7 positions match TRBD1. The CDR3 extends over 12 amino acids. V shed 6 bases, J shed 10 bases, and the junction held 11 bases outside the gene matches. Germline V CDR1 and CDR2: DFQATT, SNEGSKA (reference sequence). The CDR3 region has the DNA TGCAGTGCCCGCCGACAGGGAAATGTAGCTTTCTTT. This gives the protein CSARRQGNVAFF.

This clonotype was detected many times. The V and J genes are TRBV5-1 and TRBJ2-5; the D gene is possibly TRBD2 (5 bases). This CDR3 has 13 residues. CDR1 and CDR2 (germline): SGHRS, YFSETQ. V was pared by 3 bases and J by 5 bases, with 11 bases between. CDR3 in amino acids: CASSYSRRETQYF. The CDR3 nucleotides are TGCGCCAGCAGCTATTCACGGAGGGAGACCCAGTACTTC. Using reference TRBV5-1 and TRBJ2-5 for the parts outside the CDR3, the full variable domain is KAGVTQTPRYLIKTRGQQVTLSCSPISGHRSVSWYQQTPGQGLQFLFEYFSETQRNKGNFPGRFSGRQFSNSRSEMNVSTLELGDSALYLCASSYSRRETQYFGPGTRLLVL.

The V and J genes are TRBV2 and TRBJ1-5; no clear D gene. The CDR3 contains 13 residues. The germline V and J ends were trimmed by 3 bases and 0 bases, with 3 bases remaining between them. Germline V gives CDR1 SNHLY, CDR2 FYNNEI. CDR3 sequence: CASSDDSNQPQHF. The DNA of the CDR3 is TGTGCCAGCAGTGACGATAGCAATCAGCCCCAGCATTTT.

This clonotype was seen repeatedly, ten times or more. The rearrangement joins TRBV3-1 to TRBJ1-2; D gene unclear. The germline CDR1 and CDR2 sequences are LGHDT and YNNKEL (reference sequence). Trimming stripped 1 base from V and 7 bases from J, with 7 bases between. The CDR3 loop spans 12 amino acids. The CDR3 region has the DNA TGTGCCAGCAGCCAAGGGTGGTTTGGCTACACCTTC. This translates into CASSQGWFGYTF.

This chain uses TRBV20-1 with TRBJ1-2; D is ambiguous. The CDR3 totals 13 residues. V dropped 3 bases and J dropped 3 bases, with 11 bases sitting between them. From germline, CDR1 is DFQATT and CDR2 SNEGSKA (reference sequence). DNA for the CDR3: TGCAGTGCTAGCCACCCCTGGGACTATGGCTACACCTTC. It is translated as CSASHPWDYGYTF.

This clonotype was recorded many times. This sequence joins TRBV5-1 and TRBJ2-5, with a weak D call TRBD1 (5 bases). Trimming took off 3 bases at V and 7 bases at J, with 13 bases between the two ends. Per germline, CDR1 SGHRS and CDR2 YFSETQ. The CDR3 loop spans 13 amino acids. CDR3 coding DNA: TGCGCCAGCAGCTATTCCAGGGATGGGACCCAGTACTTC. Amino acid sequence: CASSYSRDGTQYF. Supplemented by reference TRBV5-1 and TRBJ2-5, the full variable domain reads KAGVTQTPRYLIKTRGQQVTLSCSPISGHRSVSWYQQTPGQGLQFLFEYFSETQRNKGNFPGRFSGRQFSNSRSEMNVSTLELGDSALYLCASSYSRDGTQYFGPGTRLLVL.

This clonotype was recorded at least ten times. The rearrangement links TRBV2 to TRBJ1-1, with D possibly matching TRBD1 (6 bases). Germline CDR1 is SNHLY and CDR2 is FYNNEI. This CDR3 comprises 13 residues. Between the trimmed V and J ends, which lost 11 bases and 6 bases, there was a span of 19 bases. CDR3 in DNA: TGTGCCGCTAGACGGGGACATAGTTCTGAAGCTTTCTTT. Its protein product is CAARRGHSSEAFF.

At least ten counts were recorded for this clonotype. The rearrangement links TRBV25-1 to TRBJ2-2, with D uncertain. Between the trimmed V and J ends, which lost 2 bases and 7 bases, there was a span of 8 bases. The CDR3 has 13 residues. Germline lookup yields CDR1 MGHDK and CDR2 SYGVNS. CDR3 bases: TGTGCCAGCAGTGAAAGGCCTAGCGGGGAGCTGTTTTTT. Protein: CASSERPSGELFF.

This clonotype was detected only a few times. This chain links TRBV19 with TRBJ2-3; unclear D gene. Per the germline V gene, CDR1 is LNHDA and CDR2 is SQIVND (reference sequence). Trimming took 3 bases from V and 2 from J, leaving 6 bases between them. The CDR3 contains 13 residues. In DNA form, the CDR3 reads TGTGCCAGTAGTATCCAGCTCACAGATACGCAGTATTTT. This encodes CASSIQLTDTQYF.

This clonotype was counted many times. The chain is built from TRBV6-6 and TRBJ2-7, with D unclear. V lost 4 bases to trimming and J lost 3 bases, with 7 bases between them. Germline CDR1 MNHNY, CDR2 SVGAGI (reference sequence). The length of the CDR3 is 12 residues. CDR3 loop: CASSSPGYEQYF. DNA of the CDR3: TGTGCCAGCAGTTCGCCGGGCTACGAGCAGTACTTC.

V gene TRBV5-1 combines with J gene TRBJ2-1; no firm D call. Germline-derived CDR1 and CDR2 are SGHRS and YFSETQ. Trimming took 0 bases from V and 0 from J, leaving 7 bases between them. This CDR3 spans 15 amino acids. CDR3 in amino acids: CASSLVAASYNEQFF. In DNA form, the CDR3 reads TGCGCCAGCAGCTTGGTGGCAGCCTCCTACAATGAGCAGTTCTTC.

This clonotype was detected only once. A read error is possible here, since a much larger clone lies one base away. The chain has TRBV10-1 and TRBJ1-4; D possibly corresponds to TRBD1 (5 bases). Germline V gene data show CDR1 as WNHNN and CDR2 as SYGVQD (reference sequence). This CDR3 spans 15 amino acids. V lost 6 bases and J 12 bases, leaving 23 bases between the germline ends. The CDR3 DNA follows: TGCGCCAGCAGCCAAGATCGGGGGGTGTCGGAAGAACTGTTTTTT. Translation: CASSQDRGVSEELFF.

This clonotype came up many times. The chain carries TRBV6-4 and TRBJ1-1, with a weak D call TRBD1 (6 bases). Looked up from germline, CDR1 is MRHNA and CDR2 is SNTAGT. This CDR3 has 14 residues. The germline V and J ends were trimmed by 4 bases and 4 bases, with 13 bases remaining between them. The CDR3 DNA sequence: TGTGCCAGCAGTGTCACAGGGAGCCCCACTGAAGCTTTCTTT. Protein: CASSVTGSPTEAFF.

This chain links TRBV2 with TRBJ1-1; no definite D call. The CDR3 has 13 amino acids. Per germline, CDR1 SNHLY and CDR2 FYNNEI. V lost 4 bases and J lost 6, with 12 bases in between. The CDR3 reads CASSGLDRAEAFF. DNA of the CDR3: TGTGCCAGCAGTGGGCTGGATCGGGCTGAAGCTTTCTTT.

The J gene is TRBJ1-1, the V gene TRBV7-2; D possibly corresponds to TRBD1 (5 bases). Trimming left V 7 bases short and J 0 bases short, with 9 bases between. Germline CDR1 reads SGHTA; CDR2 reads FQGNSA. The CDR3 covers 13 residues. The CDR3 DNA is TGTGCCAGCACCAGACAGATGAACACTGAAGCTTTCTTT. Translated, it gives CASTRQMNTEAFF. The entire variable domain, with the rest obtained from reference TRBV7-2 and TRBJ1-1, is as follows: GAGVSQSPSNKVTEKGKDVELRCDPISGHTALYWYRQSLGQGLEFLIYFQGNSAPDKSGLPSDRFSAERTGGSVSTLTIQRTQQEDSAVYLCASTRQMNTEAFFGQGTRLTVV.

This clonotype was seen a single time. V gene TRBV10-1 combines with J gene TRBJ2-3, with D unclear. The CDR3 extends over 14 amino acids. Deletions cut 4 bases from V and 5 bases from J, with 13 bases between. Germline-derived CDR1 and CDR2 are WNHNN and SYGVQD (reference sequence). This chain's CDR3 is CASSAGSWQDTQYF. The CDR3 coding sequence is TGCGCCAGCAGTGCGGGTAGCTGGCAAGATACGCAGTATTTT.

V gene TRBV19 combines with J gene TRBJ2-7; 9 positions match TRBD1. This CDR3 contains 14 residues. The V and J ends lost 3 bases and 4 bases, in that order; junction bases with no gene match: 4. Germline V gives CDR1 LNHDA, CDR2 SQIVND (reference sequence). This chain's CDR3 is CASSMGQGEYEQYF. For the CDR3, the DNA is TGTGCCAGTAGTATGGGACAGGGTGAATACGAGCAGTACTTC.

A note on this clonotype: The junction shows a germline mismatch at one end, possibly a read error. The rearrangement uses TRBV7-6 and TRBJ1-6; D is uncertain. From germline, CDR1 is SGHVS and CDR2 FNYEAQ. This CDR3 contains 12 residues. The CDR3 DNA follows: TGTGCCAACAGCTCCTTTAATTCACCCCTCCACTTT. Its protein is CANSSFNSPLHF.